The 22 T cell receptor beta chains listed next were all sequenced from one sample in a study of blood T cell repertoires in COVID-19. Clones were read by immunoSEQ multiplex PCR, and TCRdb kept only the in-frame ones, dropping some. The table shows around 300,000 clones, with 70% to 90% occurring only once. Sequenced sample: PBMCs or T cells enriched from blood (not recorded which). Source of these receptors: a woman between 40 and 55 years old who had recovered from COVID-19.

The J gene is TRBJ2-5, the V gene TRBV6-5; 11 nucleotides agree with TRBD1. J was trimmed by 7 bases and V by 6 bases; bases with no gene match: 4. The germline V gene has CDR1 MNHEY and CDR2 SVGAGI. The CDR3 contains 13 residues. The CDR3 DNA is TGTGCCAGCAGGGACAGGGGGCCCGGGACCCAGTACTTC. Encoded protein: CASRDRGPGTQYF.

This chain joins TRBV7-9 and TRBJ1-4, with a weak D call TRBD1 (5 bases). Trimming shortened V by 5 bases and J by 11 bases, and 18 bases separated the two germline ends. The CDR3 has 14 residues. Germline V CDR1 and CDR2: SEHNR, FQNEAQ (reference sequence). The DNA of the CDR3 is TGTGCCAGCAGCCTTGGGGACCCGGGGGGGAAACTGTTTTTT. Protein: CASSLGDPGGKLFF. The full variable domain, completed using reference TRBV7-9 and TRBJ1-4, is DTGVSQNPRHKITKRGQNVTFRCDPISEHNRLYWYRQTLGQGPEFLTYFQNEAQLEKSRLLSDRFSAERPKGSFSTLEIQRTEQGDSAMYLCASSLGDPGGKLFFGSGTQLSVL.

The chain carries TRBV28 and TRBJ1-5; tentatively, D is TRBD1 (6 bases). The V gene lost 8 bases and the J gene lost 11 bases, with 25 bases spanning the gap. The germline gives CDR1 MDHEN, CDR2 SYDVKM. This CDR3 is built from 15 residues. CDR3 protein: CASVLAAGARPAQHF. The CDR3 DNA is TGTGCCAGCGTCCTTGCCGCAGGGGCGCGCCCAGCCCAGCATTTT.

The CDR3 region is CASSLSTTDTQYF. The CDR3 nucleotides are TGTGCCAGCAGTTTGAGTACTACAGATACGCAGTATTTT. The V call is TRBV12-3 or TRBV12-4, the J call TRBJ2-3; D remains unclear. The CDR3 runs 13 residues. V was shortened by 3 bases and J by 3 bases, with 7 bases between the two germline ends.

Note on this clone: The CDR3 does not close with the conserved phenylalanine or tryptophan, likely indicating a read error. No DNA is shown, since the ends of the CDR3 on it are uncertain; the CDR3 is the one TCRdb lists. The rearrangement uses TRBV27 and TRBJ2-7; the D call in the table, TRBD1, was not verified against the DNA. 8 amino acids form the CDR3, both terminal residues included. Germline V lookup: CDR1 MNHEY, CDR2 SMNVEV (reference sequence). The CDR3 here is CASRPQSG.

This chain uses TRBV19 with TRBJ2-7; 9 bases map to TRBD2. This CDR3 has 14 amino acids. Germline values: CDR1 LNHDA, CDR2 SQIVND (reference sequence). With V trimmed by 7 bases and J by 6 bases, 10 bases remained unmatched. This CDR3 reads CASKVAGESGEQYF. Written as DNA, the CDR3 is TGTGCCAGTAAAGTAGCGGGAGAGTCGGGCGAGCAGTACTTC.

For the CDR3, the DNA is TGTGCCAGCAGTTTAGACTTTTCGCCCAGCACAGATACGCAGTATTTT. Its protein product is CASSLDFSPSTDTQYF. The rearrangement joins TRBV28 to TRBJ2-3; no firm D call. Per germline, CDR1 MDHEN and CDR2 SYDVKM. The CDR3 spans 16 residues. V was pared by 2 bases and J by 0 bases, with 12 bases between.

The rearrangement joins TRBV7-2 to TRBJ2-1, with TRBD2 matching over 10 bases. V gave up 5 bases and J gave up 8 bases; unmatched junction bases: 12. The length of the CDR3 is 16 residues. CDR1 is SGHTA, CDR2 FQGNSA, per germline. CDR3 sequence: CASSITAGGRGHEQFF. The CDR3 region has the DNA TGTGCCAGCAGCATTACAGCGGGAGGGCGGGGTCATGAGCAGTTCTTC. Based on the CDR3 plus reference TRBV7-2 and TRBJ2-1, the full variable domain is GAGVSQSPSNKVTEKGKDVELRCDPISGHTALYWYRQSLGQGLEFLIYFQGNSAPDKSGLPSDRFSAERTGGSVSTLTIQRTQQEDSAVYLCASSITAGGRGHEQFFGPGTRLTVL.

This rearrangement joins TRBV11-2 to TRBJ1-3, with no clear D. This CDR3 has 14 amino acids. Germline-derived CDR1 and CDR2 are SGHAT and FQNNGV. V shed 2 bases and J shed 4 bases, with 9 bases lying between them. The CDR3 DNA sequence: TGTGCCAGCAGCTTACAGCCGGGGGGAAACACCATATATTTT. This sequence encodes CASSLQPGGNTIYF.

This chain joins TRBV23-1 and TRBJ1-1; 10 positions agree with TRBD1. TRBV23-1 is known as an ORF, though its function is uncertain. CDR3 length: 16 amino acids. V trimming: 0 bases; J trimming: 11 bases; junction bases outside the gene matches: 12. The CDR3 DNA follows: TGCGCCAGCAGTCAATCGGGGCAGGCCGGGACAGGGGACGCTTTCTTT. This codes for CASSQSGQAGTGDAFF.

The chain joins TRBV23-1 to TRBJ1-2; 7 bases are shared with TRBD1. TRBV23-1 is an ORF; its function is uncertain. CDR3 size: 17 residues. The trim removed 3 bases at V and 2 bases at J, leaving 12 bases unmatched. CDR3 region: CASSHHEPGQNNYGYTF. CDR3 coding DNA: TGCGCCAGCAGTCACCATGAGCCGGGACAGAACAACTATGGCTACACCTTC.

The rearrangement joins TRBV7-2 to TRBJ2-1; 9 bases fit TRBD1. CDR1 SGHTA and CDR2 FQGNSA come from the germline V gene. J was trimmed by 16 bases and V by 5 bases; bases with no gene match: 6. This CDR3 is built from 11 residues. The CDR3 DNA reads TGTGCCAGCAGCCTGGACAGGGGAGGTTTCTTC. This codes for CASSLDRGGFF.

The CDR3 sequence is CASSLAAQYGELFF. The CDR3, as DNA: TGTGCCAGCAGCTTGGCCGCTCAGTACGGGGAGCTGTTTTTT. V and J are TRBV5-8 and TRBJ2-2; D is ambiguous. Germline CDR1 and CDR2: SGHTS and YDEGEE. This CDR3 is built from 14 residues. Trimming removed 0 bases from V and 7 bases from J, with 10 bases in between.

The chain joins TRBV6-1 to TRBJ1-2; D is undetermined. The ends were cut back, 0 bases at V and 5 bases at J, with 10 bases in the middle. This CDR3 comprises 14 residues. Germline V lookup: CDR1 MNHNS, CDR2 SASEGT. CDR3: CASSEAASQYGYTF. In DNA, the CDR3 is TGTGCCAGCAGTGAAGCGGCCAGTCAGTATGGCTACACCTTC.

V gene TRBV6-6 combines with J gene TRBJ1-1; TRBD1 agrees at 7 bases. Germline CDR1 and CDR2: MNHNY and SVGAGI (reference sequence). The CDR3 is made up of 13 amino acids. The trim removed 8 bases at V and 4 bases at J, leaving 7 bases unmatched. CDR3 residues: CASRSSGGTEAFF. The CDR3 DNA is TGTGCCAGCCGATCCTCAGGGGGCACTGAAGCTTTCTTT.

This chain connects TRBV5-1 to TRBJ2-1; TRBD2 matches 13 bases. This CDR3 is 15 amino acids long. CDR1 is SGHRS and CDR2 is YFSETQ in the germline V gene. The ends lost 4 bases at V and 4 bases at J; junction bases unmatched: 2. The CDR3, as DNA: TGCGCCAGCAGCCCGGGACTAGCGGGGTACAATGAGCAGTTCTTC. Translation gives CASSPGLAGYNEQFF.

The CDR3 sequence: CASSLGLSYNEQFF. CDR3 DNA: TGTGCCAGCAGCTTGGGACTCTCATACAATGAGCAGTTCTTC. The chain links TRBV3-1 (or the pseudogene TRBV3-2) to TRBJ2-1; maybe TRBD2 (6 bases). Germline V gene sequence: CDR1 LGHDT, CDR2 YNNKEL (reference sequence). The CDR3 covers 14 residues. V gave up 5 bases and J gave up 4 bases, with 12 bases separating them.

In DNA form, the CDR3 reads TGTGCCAGCAGCTCCTACTCTCGACAGCGCTCTGGGGCCAACGTCCTGACTTTC. Translation: CASSSYSRQRSGANVLTF. The chain couples TRBV7-2 to TRBJ2-6; a possible D gene is TRBD1 (5 bases). The CDR3 covers 18 residues. V shed 4 bases and J shed 0 bases, with 16 bases lying between them. Germline CDR1 and CDR2: SGHTA and FQGNSA.

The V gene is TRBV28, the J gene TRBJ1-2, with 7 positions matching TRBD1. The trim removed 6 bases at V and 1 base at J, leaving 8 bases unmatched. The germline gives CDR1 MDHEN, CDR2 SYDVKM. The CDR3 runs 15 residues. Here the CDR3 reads CASSQRGHFNYGYTF. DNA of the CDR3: TGTGCCAGCAGCCAGAGGGGGCATTTTAACTATGGCTACACCTTC.

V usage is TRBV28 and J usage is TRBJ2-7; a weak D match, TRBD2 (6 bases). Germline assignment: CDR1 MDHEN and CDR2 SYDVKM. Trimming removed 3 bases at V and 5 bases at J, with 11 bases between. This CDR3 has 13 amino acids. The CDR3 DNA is TGTGCCAGCAGTTTGGGGGGAATGAACGAGCAGTACTTC. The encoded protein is CASSLGGMNEQYF. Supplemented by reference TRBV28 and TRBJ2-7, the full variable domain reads DVKVTQSSRYLVKRTGEKVFLECVQDMDHENMFWYRQDPGLGLRLIYFSYDVKMKEKGDIPEGYSVSREKKERFSLILESASTNQTSMYLCASSLGGMNEQYFGPGTRLTVT.

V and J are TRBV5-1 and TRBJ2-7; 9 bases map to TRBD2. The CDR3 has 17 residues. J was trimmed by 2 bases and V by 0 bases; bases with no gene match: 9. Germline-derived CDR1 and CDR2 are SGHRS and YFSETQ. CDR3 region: CASSLEVPSGDPYEQYF. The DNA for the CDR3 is TGCGCCAGCAGCTTGGAGGTACCTAGCGGGGACCCCTACGAGCAGTACTTC.

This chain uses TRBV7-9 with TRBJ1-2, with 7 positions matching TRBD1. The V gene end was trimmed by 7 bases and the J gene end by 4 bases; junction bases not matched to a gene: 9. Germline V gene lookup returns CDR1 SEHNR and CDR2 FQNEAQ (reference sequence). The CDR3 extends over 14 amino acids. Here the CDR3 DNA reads TGTGCCAGCACCCCGGGACAGACATCCTATGGCTACACCTTC. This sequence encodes CASTPGQTSYGYTF.